This T cell receptor (beta chain) derives from a study of cytomegalovirus exposure and HLA in healthy donors. Whole-study results and caveats: In terms of immune exposure information, only CMV serostatus was available.

Primers: 60 Vbeta forward and 13 Jbeta reverse. In the original workflow: There were 80 million or so unique TCR beta chains by a later count, and approximately 10 million of them were shared. Using immunoSEQ multiplex PCR, the repertoire was profiled, and TCRdb retains in-frame clones only, with some absent. V, J and clone size derive from that table, while D and trimming were established from the DNA sequence. The repertoire includes about 120,000 clones, about four fifths of them detected once, and 7.5% to 9% sits in the top ten. As to this clone: Antigen: not known. Sequence at one end of the junction differs from germline and may be a read error.

The V gene's germline CDR1 is SSHAT and CDR2 FNYEAQ (reference sequence). The CDR3 spans 14 residues. V and J are TRBV7-7 and TRBJ2-2; D gene ambiguous. Sequenced sample: PBMCs. The receptor was derived from a female donor in good health and CMV-seropositive. The CDR3 region has the DNA TGTGCTAGCAGCCGGTCCCACGGTGACGGGGAGCTGTTTTTT. Its translation is CASSRSHGDGELFF. The full variable domain, in which reference TRBV7-7 and TRBJ2-2 provide the parts outside the CDR3, is GAGVSQSPRYKVTKRGQDVTLRCDPISSHATLYWYQQALGQGPEFLTYFNYEAQPDKSGLPSDRFSAERPEGSISTLTIQRTEQRDSAMYRCASSRSHGDGELFFGEGSRLTVL.